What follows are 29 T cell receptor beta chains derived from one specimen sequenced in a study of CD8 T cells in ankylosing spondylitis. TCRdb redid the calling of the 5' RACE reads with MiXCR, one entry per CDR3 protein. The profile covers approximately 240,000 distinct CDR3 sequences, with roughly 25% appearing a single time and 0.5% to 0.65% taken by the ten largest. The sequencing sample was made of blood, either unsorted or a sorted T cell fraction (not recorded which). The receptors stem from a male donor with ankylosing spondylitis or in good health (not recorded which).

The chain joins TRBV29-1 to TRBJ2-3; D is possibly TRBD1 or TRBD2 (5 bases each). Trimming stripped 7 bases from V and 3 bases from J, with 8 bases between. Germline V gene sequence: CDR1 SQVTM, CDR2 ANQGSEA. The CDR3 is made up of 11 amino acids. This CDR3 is CSGGPTDTQYF. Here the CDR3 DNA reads TGCAGCGGGGGACCGACAGATACGCAGTATTTT.

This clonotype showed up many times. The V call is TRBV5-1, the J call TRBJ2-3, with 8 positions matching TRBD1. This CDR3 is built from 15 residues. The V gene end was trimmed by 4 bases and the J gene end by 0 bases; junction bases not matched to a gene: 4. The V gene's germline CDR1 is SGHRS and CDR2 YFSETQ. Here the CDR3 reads CASSGQGPSTDTQYF. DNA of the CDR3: TGCGCCAGCAGCGGACAGGGCCCTAGCACAGATACGCAGTATTTT.

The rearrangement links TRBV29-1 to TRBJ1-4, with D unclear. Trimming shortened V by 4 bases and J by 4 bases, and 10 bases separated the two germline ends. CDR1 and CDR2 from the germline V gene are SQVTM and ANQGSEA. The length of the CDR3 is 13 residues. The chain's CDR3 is CSVVAGYNEKLFF. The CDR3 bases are TGCAGCGTTGTTGCCGGCTATAATGAAAAACTGTTTTTT.

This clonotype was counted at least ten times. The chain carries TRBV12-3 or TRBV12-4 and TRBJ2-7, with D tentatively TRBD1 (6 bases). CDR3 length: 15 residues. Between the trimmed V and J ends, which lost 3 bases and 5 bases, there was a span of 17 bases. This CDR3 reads CASSFSNSGAHEQYF. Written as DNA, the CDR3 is TGTGCCAGCAGTTTTTCGAACTCAGGGGCCCACGAGCAGTACTTC.

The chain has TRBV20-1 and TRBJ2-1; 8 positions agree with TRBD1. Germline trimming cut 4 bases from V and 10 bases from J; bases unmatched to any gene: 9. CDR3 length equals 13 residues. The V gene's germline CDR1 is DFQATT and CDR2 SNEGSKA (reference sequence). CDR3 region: CSAKGQGSTEQFF. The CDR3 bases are TGCAGTGCTAAAGGACAGGGCTCAACGGAGCAGTTCTTC.

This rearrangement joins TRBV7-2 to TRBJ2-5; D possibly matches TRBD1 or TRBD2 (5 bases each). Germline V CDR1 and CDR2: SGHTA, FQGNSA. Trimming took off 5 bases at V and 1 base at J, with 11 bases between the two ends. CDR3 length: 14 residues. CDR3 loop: CASSPWGTQETQYF. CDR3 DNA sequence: TGTGCCAGCAGCCCTTGGGGGACCCAAGAGACCCAGTACTTC.

CDR3 residues: CASSSGTGRDEQYF. The CDR3 coding sequence is TGTGCCAGCAGTTCCGGGACAGGGCGCGACGAGCAGTACTTC. The rearrangement joins TRBV12-3 or TRBV12-4 to TRBJ2-7; 9 bases fit TRBD1. CDR3 length: 14 residues. Trimming removed 4 bases from V and 5 bases from J; junction bases left unmatched: 6.

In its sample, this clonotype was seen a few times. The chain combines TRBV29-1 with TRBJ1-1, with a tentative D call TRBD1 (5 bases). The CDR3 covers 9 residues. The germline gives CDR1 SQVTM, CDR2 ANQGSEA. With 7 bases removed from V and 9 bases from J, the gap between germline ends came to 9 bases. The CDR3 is CSGGDQAFF. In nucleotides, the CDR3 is TGCAGCGGGGGGGATCAAGCTTTCTTT.

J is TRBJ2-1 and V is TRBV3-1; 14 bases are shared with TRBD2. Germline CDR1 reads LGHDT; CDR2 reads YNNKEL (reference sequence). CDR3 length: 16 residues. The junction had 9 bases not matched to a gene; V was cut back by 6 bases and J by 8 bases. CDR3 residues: CASSLLGLAGGDEQFF. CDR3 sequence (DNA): TGTGCCAGCAGTCTTCTCGGACTAGCGGGGGGTGATGAGCAGTTCTTC.

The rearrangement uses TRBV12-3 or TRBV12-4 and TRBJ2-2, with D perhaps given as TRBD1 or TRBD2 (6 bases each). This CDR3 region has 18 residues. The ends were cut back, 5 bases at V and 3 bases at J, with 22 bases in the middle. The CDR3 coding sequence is TGTGCCAGCAGTCTCAATCTGGGGGGCCCTGTTGACACCGGGGAGCTGTTTTTT. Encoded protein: CASSLNLGGPVDTGELFF.

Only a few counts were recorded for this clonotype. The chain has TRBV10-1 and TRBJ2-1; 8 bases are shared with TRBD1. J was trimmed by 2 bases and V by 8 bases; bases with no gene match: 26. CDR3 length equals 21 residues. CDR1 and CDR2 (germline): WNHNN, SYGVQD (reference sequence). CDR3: CASPANGGTGPLSTTYNEQFF. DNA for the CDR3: TGCGCCAGCCCGGCCAATGGTGGGACAGGCCCCCTAAGTACCACCTACAATGAGCAGTTCTTC.

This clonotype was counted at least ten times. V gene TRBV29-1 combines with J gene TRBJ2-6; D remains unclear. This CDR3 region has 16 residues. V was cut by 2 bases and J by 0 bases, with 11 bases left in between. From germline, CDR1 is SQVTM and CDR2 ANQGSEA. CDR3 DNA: TGCAGCGTTGAAACTGATATTAACTCTGGGGCCAACGTCCTGACTTTC. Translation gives CSVETDINSGANVLTF.

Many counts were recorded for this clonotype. The CDR3 DNA reads as TGTGCCAGCAGCCACCCTACCGCGGGCCCGGAGCAGTACTTC. Translation: CASSHPTAGPEQYF. V is TRBV3-1 and J is TRBJ2-7; tentatively, D is TRBD2 (5 bases). V lost 3 bases and J 7 bases, leaving 16 bases between the germline ends. CDR3 length: 14 amino acids. The V gene's germline CDR1 is LGHDT and CDR2 YNNKEL (reference sequence).

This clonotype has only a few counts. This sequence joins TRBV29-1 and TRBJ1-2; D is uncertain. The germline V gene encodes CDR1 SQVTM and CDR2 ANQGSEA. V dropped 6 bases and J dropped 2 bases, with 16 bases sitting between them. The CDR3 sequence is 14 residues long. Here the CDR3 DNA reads TGCAGCGTGGAACGTGATCTCAGCAACTATGGCTACACCTTC. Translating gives CSVERDLSNYGYTF.

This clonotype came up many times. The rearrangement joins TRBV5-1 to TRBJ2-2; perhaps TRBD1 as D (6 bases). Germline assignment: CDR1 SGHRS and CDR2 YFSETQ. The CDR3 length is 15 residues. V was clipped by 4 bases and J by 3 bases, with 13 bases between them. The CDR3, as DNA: TGCGCCAGCAGCACACAGGGTTCCGACACCGGGGAGCTGTTTTTT. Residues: CASSTQGSDTGELFF.

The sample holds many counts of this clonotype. The CDR3 loop reads CASSLAVSYEQYF. The CDR3 DNA is TGTGCCAGCAGCTTAGCAGTCTCCTACGAGCAGTACTTC. The chain uses TRBV7-8 and TRBJ2-7, with D uncertain. CDR1 is SGHVS and CDR2 is FQNEAQ in the germline V gene. V was pared by 0 bases and J by 0 bases, with 3 bases between. CDR3 size: 13 residues.

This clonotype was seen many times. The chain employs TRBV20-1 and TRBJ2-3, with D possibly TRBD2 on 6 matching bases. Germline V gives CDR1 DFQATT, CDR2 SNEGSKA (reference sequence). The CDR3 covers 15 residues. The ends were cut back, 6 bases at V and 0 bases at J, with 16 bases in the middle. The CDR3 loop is CSARRGSTSTDTQYF. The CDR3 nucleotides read TGCAGTGCCAGGAGGGGTTCAACTAGCACAGATACGCAGTATTTT.

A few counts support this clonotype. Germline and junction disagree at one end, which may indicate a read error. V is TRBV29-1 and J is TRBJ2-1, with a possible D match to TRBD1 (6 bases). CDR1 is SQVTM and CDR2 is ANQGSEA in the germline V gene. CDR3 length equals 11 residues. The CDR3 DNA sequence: TGCAGCGTTGATGTAGGGGGTAGAAAGATCTTC. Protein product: CSVDVGGRKIF.

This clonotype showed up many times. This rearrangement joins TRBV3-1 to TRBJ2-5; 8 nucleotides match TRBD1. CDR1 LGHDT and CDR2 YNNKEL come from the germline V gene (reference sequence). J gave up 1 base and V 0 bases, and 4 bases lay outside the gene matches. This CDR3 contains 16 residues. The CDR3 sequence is CASSQDLDRAQETQYF. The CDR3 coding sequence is TGTGCCAGCAGCCAAGATCTGGACAGGGCCCAAGAGACCCAGTACTTC.

The CDR3: CASSFGLSQGEQFF. CDR3 coding DNA: TGTGCCAGCAGCTTCGGATTATCCCAGGGTGAGCAGTTCTTC. V and J are TRBV7-3 and TRBJ2-1; D might be TRBD1 (5 bases). Germline values: CDR1 SGHTA, CDR2 FQGTGA. The V and J ends lost 3 bases and 9 bases respectively, with 15 bases between them. The length of the CDR3 is 14 residues.

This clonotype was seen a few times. The CDR3 reads CASSPLAGGYNEQFF. The CDR3 nucleotides read TGTGCCAGCAGTCCACTAGCGGGGGGCTACAATGAGCAGTTCTTC. The V and J genes are TRBV12-3 or TRBV12-4 and TRBJ2-1; 12 bases align to TRBD2. The CDR3 has 15 residues. Unmatched junction bases numbered 2, after V lost 5 bases and J lost 3 bases.

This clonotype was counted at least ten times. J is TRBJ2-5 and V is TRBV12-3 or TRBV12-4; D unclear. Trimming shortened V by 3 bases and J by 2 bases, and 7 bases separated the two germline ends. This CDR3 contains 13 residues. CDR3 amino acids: CASSFDTQETQYF. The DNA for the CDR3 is TGTGCCAGCAGTTTTGACACACAAGAGACCCAGTACTTC.

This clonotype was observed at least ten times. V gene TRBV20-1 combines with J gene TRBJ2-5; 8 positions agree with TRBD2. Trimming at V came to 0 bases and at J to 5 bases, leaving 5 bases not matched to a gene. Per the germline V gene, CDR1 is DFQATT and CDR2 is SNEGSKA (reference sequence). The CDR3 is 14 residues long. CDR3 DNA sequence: TGCAGTGCTAGAGAGGCAGCGGGGGTTGAGACCCAGTACTTC. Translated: CSAREAAGVETQYF.

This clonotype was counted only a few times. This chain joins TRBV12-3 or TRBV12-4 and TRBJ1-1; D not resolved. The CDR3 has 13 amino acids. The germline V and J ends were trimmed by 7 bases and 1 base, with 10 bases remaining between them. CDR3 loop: CASTRTANTEAFF. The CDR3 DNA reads TGTGCCAGCACCCGGACGGCGAACACTGAAGCTTTCTTT.

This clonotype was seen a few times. The CDR3 loop reads CSARNSAASGGYNEQFF. The CDR3, as DNA: TGCAGTGCTAGGAATTCGGCGGCTAGCGGGGGGTACAATGAGCAGTTCTTC. This chain links TRBV20-1 with TRBJ2-1; TRBD2 matches 11 bases. Germline V lookup: CDR1 DFQATT, CDR2 SNEGSKA (reference sequence). This CDR3 comprises 17 residues. The J segment lost 4 bases and the V segment lost 3 bases, leaving 11 bases of the junction unmatched.

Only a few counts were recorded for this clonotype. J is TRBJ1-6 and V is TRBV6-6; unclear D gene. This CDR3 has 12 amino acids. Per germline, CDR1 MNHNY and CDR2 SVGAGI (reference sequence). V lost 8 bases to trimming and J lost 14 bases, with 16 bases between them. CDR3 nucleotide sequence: TGTGCCAGCTGGGCAGGAGCGAGGACCCTCCACTTT. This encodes CASWAGARTLHF.

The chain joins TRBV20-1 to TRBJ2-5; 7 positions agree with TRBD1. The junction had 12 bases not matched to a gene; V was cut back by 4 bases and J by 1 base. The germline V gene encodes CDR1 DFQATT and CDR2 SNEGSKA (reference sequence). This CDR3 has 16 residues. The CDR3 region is CSATKDRVGTQETQYF. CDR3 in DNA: TGCAGTGCTACCAAAGACAGGGTAGGGACCCAAGAGACCCAGTACTTC.

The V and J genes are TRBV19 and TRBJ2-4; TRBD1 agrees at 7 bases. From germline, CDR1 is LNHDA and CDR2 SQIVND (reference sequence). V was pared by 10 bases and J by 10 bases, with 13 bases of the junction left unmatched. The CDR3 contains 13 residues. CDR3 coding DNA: TGTGCCACTACGGGACAGACTTGGGGAATTCAGTACTTC. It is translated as CATTGQTWGIQYF.

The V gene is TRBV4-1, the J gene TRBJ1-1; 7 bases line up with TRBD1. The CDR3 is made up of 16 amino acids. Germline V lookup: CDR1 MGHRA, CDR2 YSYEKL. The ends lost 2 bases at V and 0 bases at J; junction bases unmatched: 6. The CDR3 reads CASSQRAGGMNTEAFF. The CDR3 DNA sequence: TGCGCCAGCAGCCAACGGGCAGGGGGGATGAACACTGAAGCTTTCTTT.